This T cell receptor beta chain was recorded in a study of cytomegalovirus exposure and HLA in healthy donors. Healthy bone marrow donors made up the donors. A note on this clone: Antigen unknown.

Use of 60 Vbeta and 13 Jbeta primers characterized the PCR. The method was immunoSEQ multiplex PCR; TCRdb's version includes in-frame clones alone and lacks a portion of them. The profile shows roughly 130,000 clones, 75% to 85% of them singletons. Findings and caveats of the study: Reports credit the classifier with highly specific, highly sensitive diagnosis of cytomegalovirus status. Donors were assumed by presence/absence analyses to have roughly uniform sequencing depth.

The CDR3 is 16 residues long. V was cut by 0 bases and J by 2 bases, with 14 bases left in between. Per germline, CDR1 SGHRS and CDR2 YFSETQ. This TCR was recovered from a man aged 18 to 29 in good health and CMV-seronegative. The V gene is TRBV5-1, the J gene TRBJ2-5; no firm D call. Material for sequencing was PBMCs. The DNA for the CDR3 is TGCGCCAGCAGCTTGGGTACGTTTGTTCGGCAAGAGACCCAGTACTTC. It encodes CASSLGTFVRQETQYF.